This T cell receptor beta chain was found in a study of cytomegalovirus exposure and HLA in healthy donors. Looking at the study overall: Earlier results showed roughly 120 million unique TCR beta sequences derived from roughly 180 million T cells.

Germline assignment: CDR1 ENHRY and CDR2 SYGVKD. The germline V and J ends were trimmed by 3 bases and 6 bases, with 14 bases remaining between them. The CDR3 has 14 amino acids. Study results and limitations: Most CMV-associated TCR beta chains were later found to appear HLA-restricted. Relative to the approximately 680-donor mean, N-insertions were reportedly fewer in an Asian-associated ancestry cluster in a later analysis.

The study ran its PCR with 60 Vbeta and 13 Jbeta primers. The table came from immunoSEQ multiplex PCR; TCRdb's copy has only in-frame clones and leaves some out. The sample holds under 200,000 clones, around 83% seen once. This clone showed up just a few times. Its antigen remains unknown. The J gene is TRBJ1-2, the V gene TRBV10-3, with D hard to call. The sequencing input was PBMCs. This clonotype originated in a male donor in good health and CMV-seropositive. DNA of the CDR3: TGTGCCATCAGTGAACGGATTGTGGGCGATGGCTACACCTTC. It yields the protein CAISERIVGDGYTF.